The 9 T cell receptor beta chains below all came from one sample that was sequenced in a study of T cell therapy product for transplant patients. Measured with immunoSEQ multiplex PCR; TCRdb has only the in-frame clones, and not every one. The profile shows a few hundred clones, approximately 57% of them singletons. For these receptors, no antigen is known. Label stands for: CMVpp65/IE-1-reactive T cells enriched by IFNgamma capture and expanded in vitro. Stimulation lasted under 7 hours, using overlapping CMV pp65 and IE-1 peptide pools at approximately 0.54 ug/ml each. Positive selection by IFNgamma secretion assay kept the CMV-stimulated cells that produced IFNgamma. The enriched IFNgamma+ cells were cultured 21 days on irradiated autologous feeders with either IL-7/IL-15 or IL-2. The source material was a sorted cell population cultured from PBMCs. These receptors all stem from an adult in good health.

This clone was seen a few times. The chain carries TRBV5-5 and TRBJ2-3; 9 bases agree with TRBD2. Per the germline V gene, CDR1 is SGHKS and CDR2 is YYEKEE (reference sequence). V lost 0 bases to trimming and J lost 3 bases; unmatched junction nucleotides: 5. The CDR3 has 16 residues. CDR3 DNA: TGTGCCAGCAGCTTGGTTAGCGGGAGTACGACAGATACGCAGTATTTT. Its protein is CASSLVSGSTTDTQYF.

This chain connects TRBV4-2 to TRBJ2-3; a possible D gene is TRBD2 (5 bases). Trimming removed 1 base from V and 2 bases from J, with 16 bases in between. The germline V gene encodes CDR1 LGHNA and CDR2 YNFKEQ. This CDR3 comprises 17 residues. The CDR3 is CASSQGESSETTDTQYF. The DNA for the CDR3 is TGTGCCAGCAGCCAAGGAGAGAGTAGCGAGACCACAGATACGCAGTATTTT.

The chain links TRBV29-1 to TRBJ2-5; tentatively, D is TRBD1 (6 bases). The closer fit of TRBJ2-7 to the DNA end suggests the J call may be wrong. Germline CDR1 SQVTM, CDR2 ANQGSEA. This CDR3 comprises 12 residues. The CDR3 DNA reads TGCAGCGTGGGGGCTTCTGTTGACGAGCAGTACTTC. It encodes CSVGASVDEQYF.

This chain connects TRBV7-9 to TRBJ2-3; unclear D gene. CDR1 SEHNR and CDR2 FQNEAQ come from the germline V gene (reference sequence). The CDR3 extends over 14 amino acids. Trimming shortened V by 5 bases and J by 4 bases, and 13 bases separated the two germline ends. The CDR3 loop reads CASSAGFSADTQYF. The CDR3 DNA follows: TGTGCCAGCAGCGCAGGCTTCAGCGCAGATACGCAGTATTTT. Full variable domain (missing parts from reference TRBV7-9 and TRBJ2-3): DTGVSQNPRHKITKRGQNVTFRCDPISEHNRLYWYRQTLGQGPEFLTYFQNEAQLEKSRLLSDRFSAERPKGSFSTLEIQRTEQGDSAMYLCASSAGFSADTQYFGPGTRLTVL.

CDR3 nucleotide sequence: TGTGCCAGCAGCTTGTTTCGCTTACTCTCCTACGAGCAGTACTTC. This codes for CASSLFRLLSYEQYF. The genes are TRBV5-6 and TRBJ2-7; D not certain. CDR3 length equals 15 residues. The ends were cut back, 1 base at V and 0 bases at J, with 11 bases in the middle. Germline CDR1 is SGHDT and CDR2 is YYEEEE.

The chain employs TRBV7-2 and TRBJ1-4, with D tentatively TRBD1 (5 bases). Germline V gene data show CDR1 as SGHTA and CDR2 as FQGNSA. The CDR3 runs to 15 residues. V dropped 5 bases and J dropped 8 bases, with 18 bases sitting between them. CDR3: CASSLDQGWGEKLFF. CDR3 bases: TGTGCCAGCAGCCTCGACCAGGGCTGGGGAGAAAAACTGTTTTTT.

J is TRBJ1-1 and V is TRBV2; D uncertain. V was cut by 5 bases and J by 5 bases, with 15 bases left in between. The CDR3 totals 14 residues. Germline loops: CDR1 SNHLY, CDR2 FYNNEI. Here the CDR3 DNA reads TGTGCCAGCAGTCGAGGTAACGGAGGTACTGAAGCTTTCTTT. Translating it yields CASSRGNGGTEAFF.

CDR3 loop: CASSISGTGVPYEQYF. CDR3 nucleotides: TGTGCCAGTAGTATATCGGGGACAGGGGTACCCTACGAGCAGTACTTC. The J gene is TRBJ2-7, the V gene TRBV19, with 10 bases identical to TRBD1. The CDR3 consists of 16 residues. The V segment lost 2 bases and the J segment 2 bases; nucleotides outside the gene matches: 6. The germline gives CDR1 LNHDA, CDR2 SQIVND (reference sequence).

This clone was detected only once. The chain employs TRBV28 and TRBJ2-7; 11 positions agree with TRBD1. CDR1 is MDHEN, CDR2 SYDVKM, per germline. V trimming: 6 bases; J trimming: 7 bases; junction bases outside the gene matches: 17. The CDR3 length is 17 residues. CDR3 residues: CASRIVSRDRGLREQYF. The DNA for the CDR3 is TGTGCCAGCAGAATAGTAAGCCGGGACAGGGGGTTGAGGGAGCAGTACTTC. Full variable domain (rest looked up from reference TRBV28 and TRBJ2-7): DVKVTQSSRYLVKRTGEKVFLECVQDMDHENMFWYRQDPGLGLRLIYFSYDVKMKEKGDIPEGYSVSREKKERFSLILESASTNQTSMYLCASRIVSRDRGLREQYFGPGTRLTVT.